The clone carrying this T cell receptor (beta chain) was seen at least ten times. The time point was: newly diagnosed GD, antithyroid drugs for less than 3 months. Construction of the TCR library relied on RNA isolated from PBMCs. The data stem from a study of regulatory T cells in long-lasting Graves disease. Arm-PCR with iRepertoire HTBI primers amplified the CDR3 regions for these TCR beta libraries. TCRdb used MiXCR to reprocess the multiplex PCR reads, holding one entry per CDR3 protein. The sample carries 450,000 to 700,000 distinct CDR3 sequences, around an eighth recorded once. This CDR3 has 13 amino acids. V was pared by 10 bases and J by 1 base, with 12 bases between. Per germline, CDR1 SNHLY and CDR2 FYNNEI. The same sample was also studied in work on T cells in Graves' hyperthyroidism and ophthalmopathy.

The V gene is TRBV2, the J gene TRBJ2-3; TRBD2 might be the D (6 bases). The material sequenced was peripheral blood mononuclear cells (PBMCs), taken at new diagnosis, from a patient treated with antithyroid drugs. This TCR came from a man aged 25-45 years with Graves disease. The CDR3 reads CATPGGGTDTQYF. The CDR3 region has the DNA TGTGCCACCCCCGGAGGGGGCACAGATACGCAGTATTTT.